The subject of this entry is one T cell receptor (beta chain). The antigen is not known. This record comes from a study of cytomegalovirus exposure and HLA in healthy donors. Findings of the study overall: TCR beta sequences numbering 16,951 were associated with HLA alleles at 0.05 false discovery rate in a later analysis. For presence/absence analyses, sequencing depth was assumed to be roughly uniform across donors.

The study ran its PCR with 60 Vbeta and 13 Jbeta primers. Assay: immunoSEQ multiplex PCR; the TCRdb copy retains only in-frame clones and omits some. The data contain 100,000 to 150,000 clones, approximately 72% of them singletons. J gave up 3 bases and V 0 bases, and 7 bases lay outside the gene matches. Looked up from germline, CDR1 is MGHRA and CDR2 is YSYEKL. The CDR3 is 17 amino acids. Sequenced: PBMCs. The sequence was obtained from a man between 18 and 35 years old in good health and CMV-seronegative. The V call is TRBV4-1, the J call TRBJ2-1; 8 nucleotides agree with TRBD2. Written as DNA, the CDR3 is TGCGCCAGCAGCCAAGAGGCTGGGACTAGTAACTACAATGAGCAGTTCTTC. Encoded protein: CASSQEAGTSNYNEQFF.